The source of this T cell receptor beta chain is a study of blood T cell repertoires in COVID-19. Across the whole study: Material from acute and convalescent COVID-19 was sourced from the United States, Italy and Spain. Sources were T cells, B-cell-depleted T cells, or PBMCs; the material itself was cDNA or gDNA.

The authors' processing: Nucleated cell counts were estimated from reference gene primer amplification. The protocol was immunoSEQ multiplex PCR, while the TCRdb copy is restricted to in-frame clones and leaves out a portion. V and J calls and clone size come straight from that table; D and trimming were deduced from the DNA. The sample consists of 200,000 to 300,000 clones, around 89% of them appearing once. V dropped 2 bases and J dropped 6 bases, with 10 bases sitting between them. CDR3 length equals 13 residues. The chain joins TRBV12-3 or TRBV12-4 to TRBJ1-1; D gene unclear. The receptor's source is a man aged 55 to 70 who had recovered from COVID-19. The specimen was peripheral blood. The CDR3 DNA reads as TGTGCCAGCAGTTTACCGGGGAGGGCTGAAGCTTTCTTT. Its translation: CASSLPGRAEAFF.